Listed below are T cell receptor beta chains from one sample, sequenced in a study of cytomegalovirus exposure and HLA in healthy donors. The method was immunoSEQ multiplex PCR; TCRdb's version includes in-frame clones alone and lacks a portion of them. The sample includes some 110,000 clones, around four fifths of them seen just once. Source material: PBMCs. These receptors were taken from a young man in good health and CMV-seronegative. CDR3s include the opening cysteine and the closing phenylalanine or tryptophan. The D gene is left open where the match is weak. Clone size appears in some rows only: once, few, many, or a class for an expanded clone.

size	D	V	J	CDR3	DNA
.	TRBD2	TRBV6-6	TRBJ2-7	CASSSGSYEQYF	TGTGCCAGCAGTAGCGGGAGCTACGAGCAGTACTTC
few	.	TRBV19	TRBJ1-1	CASSTKRTDMNTEAFF	TGTGCCAGTAGTACCAAACGGACAGATATGAACACTGAAGCTTTCTTT
.	.	TRBV28	TRBJ2-5	CASSLWGEQETQYF	TGTGCCAGCAGTTTATGGGGAGAACAAGAGACCCAGTACTTC
.	.	TRBV13	TRBJ2-7	CASSLGPGTPLSGEQYF	TGTGCCAGCAGCTTAGGCCCAGGGACACCCCTGTCGGGCGAGCAGTACTTC
.	.	TRBV7-9	TRBJ1-2	CASSTNREHTYGYTF	TGTGCCAGCAGCACAAACCGGGAGCACACCTATGGCTACACCTTC
few	TRBD1	TRBV6-1	TRBJ2-1	CASSSQGYNEQFF	TGTGCCAGCAGCTCACAGGGGTACAATGAGCAGTTCTTC
.	TRBD1	TRBV9	TRBJ2-7	CASSVGQGVYEQYF	TGTGCCAGCAGCGTCGGACAGGGGGTCTACGAGCAGTACTTC
.	.	TRBV30	TRBJ2-2	CAWKDYNTGELFF	TGTGCCTGGAAGGACTACAACACCGGGGAGCTGTTTTTT
.	TRBD2	TRBV6-1	TRBJ2-1	CASSEIGGGGEQFF	TGTGCCAGCAGTGAAATTGGGGGGGGAGGTGAGCAGTTCTTC
once	TRBD1	TRBV6-5	TRBJ2-5	CASSFRDRRRETQYF	TGTGCCAGCAGTTTCCGGGACAGGAGGCGGGAGACCCAGTACTTC
.	.	TRBV28	TRBJ2-7	CASRREWSYEQYF	TGTGCCAGCAGAAGGGAGTGGAGCTACGAGCAGTACTTC
.	TRBD2	TRBV9	TRBJ2-2	CASSVGTSGYNTGELFF	TGTGCCAGCAGCGTCGGGACTAGCGGATACAACACCGGGGAGCTGTTTTTT
.	.	TRBV10-2	TRBJ2-7	CASRTPGLDSYEQYF	TGCGCCAGCAGGACCCCAGGGTTAGACTCCTACGAGCAGTACTTC
.	.	TRBV15	TRBJ2-5	CATRDTQETQYF	TGTGCCACCAGGGACACCCAAGAGACCCAGTACTTC
.	.	TRBV29-1	TRBJ2-7	CSVGQVAYEQYF	TGCAGCGTTGGACAGGTCGCCTACGAGCAGTACTTC
once	.	TRBV27	TRBJ1-5	CASSRYSNQPQHF	TGTGCCAGCAGTCGGTATAGCAATCAGCCCCAGCATTTT
.	.	TRBV10-3	TRBJ2-2	CAIMSDSWYTGELFF	TGTGCCATCATGAGCGACAGTTGGTACACCGGGGAGCTGTTTTTT